The 12 T cell receptor beta chains below were found in one sample sequenced in a study of shared clonotypes between healthy human individuals. Generated by immunoSEQ multiplex PCR, the TCRdb table keeps only in-frame clones and is missing some. The repertoire includes 1.5 million to 1.9 million clones, 95% to 99% of them detected once, and 0.4% to 0.55% sits in the top ten. The sequenced material came from naive CD4+ T cells sorted from blood. Stated subset: CD45RA+ positively selected. The source of these receptors is a young man in good health.

V and J are TRBV6-4 and TRBJ2-3; 9 bases are a match to TRBD2. There are 15 residues in the CDR3. Germline CDR1 MRHNA, CDR2 SNTAGT. J gave up 4 bases and V 6 bases, and 8 bases lay outside the gene matches. For the CDR3, the DNA is TGTGCCAGCAGCCTTAGCGGGAGCGGATCAGATACGCAGTATTTT. It codes for CASSLSGSGSDTQYF.

The CDR3 sequence is CASSEAGRVETQYF. Here the CDR3 DNA reads TGTGCCAGCAGTGAAGCGGGACGGGTGGAGACCCAGTACTTC. The rearrangement links TRBV6-1 to TRBJ2-5; D is tentatively TRBD1 or TRBD2 (5 bases each). The V end was cut by 0 bases, the J end by 5 bases, with 10 bases between. This CDR3 spans 14 amino acids. CDR1 is MNHNS and CDR2 is SASEGT in the germline V gene.

This chain joins TRBV2 and TRBJ1-1; unclear D gene. Germline V gene data show CDR1 as SNHLY and CDR2 as FYNNEI. The CDR3 consists of 13 residues. Deletions cut 2 bases from V and 11 bases from J, with 15 bases between. The CDR3 DNA sequence: TGTGCCAGCAGTGAAAATTTGGGAGGGCGCGCTTTCTTT. The encoded protein is CASSENLGGRAFF.

The rearrangement uses TRBV28 and TRBJ2-1; 7 positions agree with TRBD2. This CDR3 is 13 amino acids long. The trim removed 8 bases at V and 9 bases at J, leaving 10 bases unmatched. Germline V gene sequence: CDR1 MDHEN, CDR2 SYDVKM. The CDR3 sequence: CASAAWGGSEQFF. The DNA of the CDR3 is TGTGCCAGCGCCGCTTGGGGCGGGAGTGAGCAGTTCTTC.

The J gene is TRBJ2-5, the V gene TRBV10-3; TRBD1 aligns across 7 bases. V gave up 0 bases and J gave up 4 bases; unmatched junction bases: 8. CDR1 and CDR2 (germline): ENHRY, SYGVKD. This CDR3 is built from 16 residues. CDR3 DNA sequence: TGTGCCATCAGTGAGTCTAGGCCCCCAGGGGGAGAGACCCAGTACTTC. This encodes CAISESRPPGGETQYF.

This clone was seen a single time. The V gene is TRBV19, the J gene TRBJ1-5; TRBD1 agrees at 8 bases. Trimming at V came to 6 bases and at J to 4 bases, leaving 2 bases not matched to a gene. The CDR3 runs to 13 residues. The germline V gene encodes CDR1 LNHDA and CDR2 SQIVND (reference sequence). CDR3 residues: CASRTGVNQPQHF. Here the CDR3 DNA reads TGTGCCAGTAGGACAGGGGTGAATCAGCCCCAGCATTTT.

With regard to this clone: Other DNA sequences in this sample translate to the same CDR3. V gene TRBV19 combines with J gene TRBJ2-5; TRBD2 agrees at 8 bases. The CDR3 covers 12 residues. Trimming at V came to 5 bases and at J to 5 bases, leaving 1 base not matched to a gene. The germline V gene has CDR1 LNHDA and CDR2 SQIVND (reference sequence). The CDR3 sequence is CASSPGGETQYF. The CDR3 region has the DNA TGTGCCAGTAGTCCGGGAGGGGAGACCCAGTACTTC. The full variable domain, in which reference TRBV19 and TRBJ2-5 provide the parts outside the CDR3, is DGGITQSPKYLFRKEGQNVTLSCEQNLNHDAMYWYRQDPGQGLRLIYYSQIVNDFQKGDIAEGYSVSREKKESFPLTVTSAQKNPTAFYLCASSPGGETQYFGPGTRLLVL.

The chain combines TRBV7-3 with TRBJ2-7, with TRBD2 identical over 7 bases. CDR1 is SGHTA and CDR2 is FQGTGA in the germline V gene. This CDR3 is built from 13 residues. With 0 bases clipped from V and 6 bases from J, the junction kept 2 bases outside the gene matches. The CDR3 is CASSLTASGEQYF. For the CDR3, the DNA is TGTGCCAGCAGCTTAACGGCTAGCGGCGAGCAGTACTTC. Looking up the rest from reference TRBV7-3 and TRBJ2-7 gives the full variable domain: GAGVSQTPSNKVTEKGKYVELRCDPISGHTALYWYRQSLGQGPEFLIYFQGTGAADDSGLPNDRFFAVRPEGSVSTLKIQRTERGDSAVYLCASSLTASGEQYFGPGTRLTVT.

The chain joins TRBV14 to TRBJ2-7; 14 bases line up with TRBD2. Losses at the gene ends were 1 base for V and 2 bases for J; bases not matched to a gene: 4. The CDR3 sequence is 17 residues long. The germline CDR1 and CDR2 sequences are SGHDN and FVKESK. The CDR3 sequence: CASSQAMGLAGAYEQYF. In DNA form, the CDR3 reads TGTGCCAGCAGCCAAGCGATGGGACTAGCGGGAGCCTACGAGCAGTACTTC.

The chain recombines TRBV9 with TRBJ2-2; TRBD2 matches at 12 bases. Germline assignment: CDR1 SGDLS and CDR2 YYNGEE. This CDR3 has 19 residues. V shed 0 bases and J 8 bases; nucleotides not matched to a gene: 14. The CDR3 here is CASSVDGLAGFRFAGELFF. CDR3 sequence (DNA): TGTGCCAGCAGCGTAGATGGACTAGCGGGATTTAGGTTCGCGGGGGAGCTGTTTTTT.

The rearrangement uses TRBV28 and TRBJ1-2, with D possibly being TRBD1 (5 bases). Germline V lookup: CDR1 MDHEN, CDR2 SYDVKM. CDR3 length equals 14 residues. Trimming shortened V by 3 bases and J by 5 bases, and 13 bases separated the two germline ends. CDR3 amino acids: CASSLRGPGYGYTF. In nucleotides, the CDR3 is TGTGCCAGCAGTTTGAGGGGACCGGGGTATGGCTACACCTTC.

J is TRBJ2-7 and V is TRBV20-1, with D possibly being TRBD2 (6 bases). Per the germline V gene, CDR1 is DFQATT and CDR2 is SNEGSKA (reference sequence). The CDR3 covers 11 residues. V was shortened by 7 bases and J by 4 bases, with 11 bases between the two germline ends. The DNA for the CDR3 is TGCAGTGGCCGGGAGAGGTACGAGCAGTACTTC. Protein sequence: CSGRERYEQYF.